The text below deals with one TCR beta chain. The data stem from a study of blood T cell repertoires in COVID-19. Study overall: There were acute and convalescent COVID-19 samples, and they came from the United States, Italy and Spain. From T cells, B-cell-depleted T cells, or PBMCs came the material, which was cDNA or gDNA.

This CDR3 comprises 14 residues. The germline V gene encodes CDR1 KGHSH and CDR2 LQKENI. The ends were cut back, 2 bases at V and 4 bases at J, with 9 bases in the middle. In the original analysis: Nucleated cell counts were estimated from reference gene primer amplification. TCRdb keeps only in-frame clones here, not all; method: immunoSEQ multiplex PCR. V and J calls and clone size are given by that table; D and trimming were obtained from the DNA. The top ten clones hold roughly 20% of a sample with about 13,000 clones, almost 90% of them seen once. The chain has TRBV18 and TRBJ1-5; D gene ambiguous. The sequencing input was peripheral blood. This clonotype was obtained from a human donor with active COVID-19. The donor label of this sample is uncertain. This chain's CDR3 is CASSPTDGNQPQHF. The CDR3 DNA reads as TGTGCCAGCTCACCAACTGACGGGAATCAGCCCCAGCATTTT.